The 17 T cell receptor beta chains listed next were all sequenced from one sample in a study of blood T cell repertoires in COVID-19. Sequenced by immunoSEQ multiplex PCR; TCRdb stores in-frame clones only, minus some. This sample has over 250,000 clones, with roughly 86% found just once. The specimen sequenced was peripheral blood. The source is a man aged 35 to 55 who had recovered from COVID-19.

The CDR3 DNA follows: TGTGCCAGCAGCTTCCAAGCGGGAGGGCCGCAGTTCTTC. Protein sequence: CASSFQAGGPQFF. V and J are TRBV5-4 and TRBJ2-1; 10 bases are shared with TRBD2. CDR3 size: 13 residues. Germline V gene data show CDR1 as SGHNT and CDR2 as YYREEE (reference sequence). The trim removed 2 bases at V and 12 bases at J, leaving 5 bases unmatched.

CDR3 region: CASSPDRVYYEQYF. The DNA of the CDR3 is TGTGCCAGCAGCCCTGACCGGGTATACTACGAGCAGTACTTC. V usage is TRBV5-8 and J usage is TRBJ2-7; no clear D gene. This CDR3 has 14 residues. Trimming took off 4 bases at V and 3 bases at J, with 14 bases between the two ends. Germline loops: CDR1 SGHTS, CDR2 YDEGEE. The full variable domain, with the rest looked up from reference TRBV5-8 and TRBJ2-7, is EAGVTQSPTHLIKTRGQQATLRCSPISGHTSVYWYQQALGLGLQFLLWYDEGEERNRGNFPPRFSGRQFPNYSSELNVNALELEDSALYLCASSPDRVYYEQYFGPGTRLTVT.

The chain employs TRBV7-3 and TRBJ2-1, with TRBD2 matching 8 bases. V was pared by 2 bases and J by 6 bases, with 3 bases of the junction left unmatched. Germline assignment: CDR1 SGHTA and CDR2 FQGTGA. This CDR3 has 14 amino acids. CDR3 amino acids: CASSLAGGVNEQFF. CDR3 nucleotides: TGTGCCAGCAGCTTAGCGGGAGGTGTCAATGAGCAGTTCTTC.

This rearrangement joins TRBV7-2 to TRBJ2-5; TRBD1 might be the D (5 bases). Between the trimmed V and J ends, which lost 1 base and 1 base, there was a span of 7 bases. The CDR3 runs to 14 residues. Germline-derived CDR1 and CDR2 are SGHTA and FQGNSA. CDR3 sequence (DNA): TGTGCCAGCAGCTTAGGACAGATCCAAGAGACCCAGTACTTC. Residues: CASSLGQIQETQYF.

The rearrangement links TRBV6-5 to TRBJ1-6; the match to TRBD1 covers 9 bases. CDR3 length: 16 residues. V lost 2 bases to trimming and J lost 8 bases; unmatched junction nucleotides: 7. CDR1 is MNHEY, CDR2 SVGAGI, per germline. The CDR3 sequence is CASSYPKGQGYSPLHF. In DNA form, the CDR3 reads TGTGCCAGCAGTTACCCAAAGGGACAGGGATATTCACCCCTCCACTTT.

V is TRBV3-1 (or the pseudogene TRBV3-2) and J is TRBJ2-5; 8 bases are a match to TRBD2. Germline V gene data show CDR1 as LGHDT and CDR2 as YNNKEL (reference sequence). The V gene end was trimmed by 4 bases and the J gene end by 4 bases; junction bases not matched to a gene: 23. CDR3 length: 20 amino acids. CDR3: CASSRPPLGAGGRGVETQYF. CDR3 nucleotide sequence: TGTGCCAGCAGCCGCCCGCCCCTGGGGGCGGGGGGACGCGGGGTAGAGACCCAGTACTTC.

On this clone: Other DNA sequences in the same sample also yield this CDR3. CDR3 in amino acids: CASSPSGGNQPQHF. Here the CDR3 DNA reads TGTGCCAGCAGCCCATCAGGGGGCAATCAGCCCCAGCATTTT. The V and J genes are TRBV7-2 and TRBJ1-5, with a tentative D call TRBD1 (6 bases). Between the trimmed V and J ends, which lost 5 bases and 2 bases, there was a span of 10 bases. This CDR3 is 14 amino acids long. CDR1 is SGHTA and CDR2 is FQGNSA in the germline V gene.

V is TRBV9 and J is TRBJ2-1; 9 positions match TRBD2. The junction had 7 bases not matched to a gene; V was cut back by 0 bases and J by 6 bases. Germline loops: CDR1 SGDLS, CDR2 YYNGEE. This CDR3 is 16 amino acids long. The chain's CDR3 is CASSVGVTSGSNEQFF. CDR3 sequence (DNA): TGTGCCAGCAGCGTAGGCGTGACTAGCGGATCCAATGAGCAGTTCTTC.

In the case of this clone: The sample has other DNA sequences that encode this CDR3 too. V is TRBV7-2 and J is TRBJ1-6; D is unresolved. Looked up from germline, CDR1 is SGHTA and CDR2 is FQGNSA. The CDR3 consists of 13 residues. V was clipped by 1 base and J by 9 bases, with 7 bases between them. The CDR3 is CASSLGGGSPLHF. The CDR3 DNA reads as TGTGCCAGCAGCTTAGGCGGTGGTTCACCCCTCCACTTT.

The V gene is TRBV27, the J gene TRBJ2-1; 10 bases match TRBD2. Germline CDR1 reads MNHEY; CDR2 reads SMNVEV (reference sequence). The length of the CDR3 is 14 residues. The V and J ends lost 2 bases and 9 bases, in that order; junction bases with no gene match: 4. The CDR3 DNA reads TGTGCCAGCAGTTTACTAGCGGGAGTCAGTGAGCAGTTCTTC. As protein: CASSLLAGVSEQFF.

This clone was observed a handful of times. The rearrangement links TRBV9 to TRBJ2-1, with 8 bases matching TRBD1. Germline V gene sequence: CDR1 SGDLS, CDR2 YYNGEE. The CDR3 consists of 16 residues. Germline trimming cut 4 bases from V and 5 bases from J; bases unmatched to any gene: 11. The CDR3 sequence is CASSPLRDRPNNEQFF. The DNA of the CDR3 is TGTGCCAGCAGCCCTCTCCGGGACAGGCCCAACAATGAGCAGTTCTTC.

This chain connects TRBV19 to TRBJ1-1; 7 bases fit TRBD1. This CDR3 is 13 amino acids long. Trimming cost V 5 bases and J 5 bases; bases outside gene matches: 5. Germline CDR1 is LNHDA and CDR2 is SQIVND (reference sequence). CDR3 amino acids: CASSVGGWTEAFF. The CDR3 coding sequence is TGTGCCAGTAGTGTAGGGGGCTGGACTGAAGCTTTCTTT.

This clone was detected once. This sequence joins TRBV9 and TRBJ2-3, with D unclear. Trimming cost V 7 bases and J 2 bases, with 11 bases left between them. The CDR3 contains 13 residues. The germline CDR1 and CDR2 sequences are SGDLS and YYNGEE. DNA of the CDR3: TGTGCCAGCCGTGCGGCATCCACAGATACGCAGTATTTT. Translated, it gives CASRAASTDTQYF.

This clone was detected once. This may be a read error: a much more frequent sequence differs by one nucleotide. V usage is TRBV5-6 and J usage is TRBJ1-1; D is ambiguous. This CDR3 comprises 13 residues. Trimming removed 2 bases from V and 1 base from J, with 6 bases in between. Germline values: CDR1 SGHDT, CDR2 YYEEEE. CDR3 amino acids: CASSFYRNTEAFF. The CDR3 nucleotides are TGTGCCAGCAGCTTCTATAGGAACACTGAAGCTTTCTTT.

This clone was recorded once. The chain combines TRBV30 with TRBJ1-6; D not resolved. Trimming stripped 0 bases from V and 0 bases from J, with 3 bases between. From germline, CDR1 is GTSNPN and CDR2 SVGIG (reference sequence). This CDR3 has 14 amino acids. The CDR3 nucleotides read TGTGCCTGGAGTGTTAACTCCTATAATTCACCCCTCCACTTT. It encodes CAWSVNSYNSPLHF.

In nucleotides, the CDR3 is TGTGCCAGCCAAGACAGACCCTACGAGCAGTACTTC. As protein: CASQDRPYEQYF. The J gene is TRBJ2-7, the V gene TRBV2, with D tentatively TRBD1 (5 bases). V lost 8 bases and J lost 2, with 10 bases in between. The germline gives CDR1 SNHLY, CDR2 FYNNEI. The CDR3 consists of 12 residues. The entire variable domain, with the rest obtained from reference TRBV2 and TRBJ2-7, is as follows: EPEVTQTPSHQVTQMGQEVILRCVPISNHLYFYWYRQILGQKVEFLVSFYNNEISEKSEIFDDQFSVERPDGSNFTLKIRSTKLEDSAMYFCASQDRPYEQYFGPGTRLTVT.

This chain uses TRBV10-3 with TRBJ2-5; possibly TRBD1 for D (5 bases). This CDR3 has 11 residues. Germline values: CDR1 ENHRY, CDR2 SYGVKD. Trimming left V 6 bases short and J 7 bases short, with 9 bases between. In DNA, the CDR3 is TGTGCCATCAGCAGGGATGGGACCCAGTACTTC. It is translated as CAISRDGTQYF.